This TCR beta chain was captured in a study of cytomegalovirus exposure and HLA in healthy donors. This clone was picked up a small number of times. The CDR3 consists of 13 residues. V was shortened by 4 bases and J by 5 bases, with 12 bases between the two germline ends. Germline V lookup: CDR1 MNHEY, CDR2 SVGAGI. The PCR made use of 60 Vbeta and 13 Jbeta primers. The method was immunoSEQ multiplex PCR; TCRdb's version includes in-frame clones alone and lacks a portion of them. The data show fewer than 95,000 clones, about 84% seen once. This sequence joins TRBV6-5 and TRBJ2-7; TRBD1 might be the D (6 bases). The specimen sequenced was PBMCs. The TCR sequence derives from a man younger than 35 in good health and CMV-seronegative. CDR3 sequence (DNA): TGTGCCAGCAGTTTTTATCCAGGGGACGAGCAGTACTTC. This sequence encodes CASSFYPGDEQYF.